This T cell receptor (beta chain) was identified during a study of T-cell reconstitution after alpha-beta-depleted transplantation in children. There are many counts of this clonotype. This CDR3 comprises 18 residues. Germline V lookup: CDR1 SGHVS, CDR2 FQNEAQ. V lost 5 bases and J lost 4; bases outside the gene matches: 9. As it was prepared, the TCRbeta library received unique molecular identifiers. TCRdb analysed the PCR reads with MiXCR anew, one entry per CDR3 protein. The sample comprises about 610,000 distinct CDR3 sequences, 10% of which are singletons, and about 4% rests with the top ten. Sequencing was performed on PBMCs from the stem cell graft donor, taken from the stem cell graft. This chain uses TRBV7-8 with TRBJ2-3; 16 nucleotides match TRBD2. This TCR was sampled from a human donor who donated a stem cell graft to a child with acute myeloid leukemia. DNA for the CDR3: TGTGCCAGCAGCCTAGAGGGGGGGACTAGCGGGAGGGCAGATACGCAGTATTTT. The encoded protein is CASSLEGGTSGRADTQYF.